This T cell receptor (beta chain) came from a study of T cell changes during pregnancy in multiple sclerosis. Trimming removed 2 bases from V and 3 bases from J; junction bases left unmatched: 6. The CDR3 covers 16 residues. The germline CDR1 and CDR2 sequences are MNHEY and SMNVEV (reference sequence). The repertoire was sequenced with immunoSEQ multiplex PCR; TCRdb's copy has only in-frame clones and lacks some. The sample yields roughly 38,000 clones, about 93% seen once. The chain uses TRBV27 and TRBJ2-1, with 8 bases lining up with TRBD2. Here the sequenced sample was CD4+ T cells from peripheral blood mononuclear cells, taken in the third trimester of pregnancy. The origin of this receptor is a female donor with multiple sclerosis, enrolled in a pregnancy study. The CDR3 region is CASSLRRSGGYNEQFF. CDR3 DNA sequence: TGTGCCAGCAGTTTAAGAAGGAGCGGGGGCTACAATGAGCAGTTCTTC.